The sequence of this TCR beta chain was determined in a study of early T cells in non-severe SARS-CoV-2 infection. This clonotype was picked up a small number of times. This CDR3 comprises 15 residues. CDR1 is SEHNR and CDR2 is FQNEAQ in the germline V gene (reference sequence). Unmatched junction bases numbered 4, after V lost 2 bases and J lost 4 bases. TCRdb passed the 5' RACE reads through MiXCR, listing each CDR3 protein once. The sample lists about 44,000 distinct CDR3 sequences, 23% occurring once. The J gene is TRBJ1-1, the V gene TRBV7-9, with TRBD1 matching 10 bases. The source is an adult who was a healthcare worker with PCR-confirmed SARS-CoV-2 infection or an uninfected control (not recorded which). This material consisted of whole blood, taken at baseline. The CDR3: CASSLKGQGPTEAFF. CDR3 sequence (DNA): TGTGCCAGCAGCTTAAAGGGACAGGGGCCCACTGAAGCTTTCTTT. Variable domain in full (rest from reference TRBV7-9 and TRBJ1-1): DTGVSQNPRHKITKRGQNVTFRCDPISEHNRLYWYRQTLGQGPEFLTYFQNEAQLEKSRLLSDRFSAERPKGSFSTLEIQRTEQGDSAMYLCASSLKGQGPTEAFFGQGTRLTVV.